These T cell receptor beta chains were read from a single sample in a study of cytomegalovirus exposure and HLA in healthy donors. Clones were sequenced by immunoSEQ multiplex PCR, and TCRdb holds only the in-frame ones, with some missing. The table lists about 120,000 clones, around 77% of them singletons. Material for sequencing was PBMCs. The source of these receptors is a woman in her 30s in good health and CMV-seropositive. The CDR3 runs from the conserved cysteine through the conserved F or W. Each record gives: CDR3 protein, CDR3 DNA, V gene, clone size, J gene, D gene. A D gene is named only where the DNA matches it firmly. Where a row states a size, it is once, few, many or the class of an expanded clone; other rows omit it.

CASSQERLTEAFF	TGCGCCAGCAGCCAAGAGAGGTTAACTGAAGCTTTCTTT	TRBV4-1	-	TRBJ1-1	-
CASSLRTSIYEQFF	TGTGCCAGCAGCCTTCGGACTAGCATCTATGAGCAGTTCTTC	TRBV14	-	TRBJ2-1	TRBD2
CASSQKGGRADTQYF	TGTGCCAGCAGCCAAAAAGGGGGTAGGGCAGATACGCAGTATTTT	TRBV11-1	few	TRBJ2-3	-
CVGEDDTGELFF	TGTGTGGGAGAGGATGACACCGGGGAGCTGTTTTTT	TRBV11-3	-	TRBJ2-2	-
CASSFGSLHNEQFF	TGTGCCAGTAGTTTCGGGAGTCTCCACAATGAGCAGTTCTTC	TRBV19	few	TRBJ2-1	-
CASSAGQGGVRGNQPQHF	TGTGCCAGCAGTGCAGGACAGGGGGGGGTCCGAGGCAATCAGCCCCAGCATTTT	TRBV2	-	TRBJ1-5	TRBD1
CASSFGSGSSYNEQFF	TGTGCCAGCAGCTTCGGTAGCGGCTCCTCCTACAATGAGCAGTTCTTC	TRBV7-3	once	TRBJ2-1	-
CEWGGAAEKLFF	TGCGAGTGGGGGGGCGCCGCAGAAAAACTGTTTTTT	TRBV10-1	-	TRBJ1-4	-
CSVVLVSYEQYF	TGCAGCGTTGTCCTAGTTTCCTACGAGCAGTACTTC	TRBV29-1	-	TRBJ2-7	-
CASSKRLADSYEQYF	TGTGCCAGCAGTAAGAGGCTAGCGGACTCCTACGAGCAGTACTTC	TRBV2	-	TRBJ2-7	TRBD2
CAISYRGNNEQFF	TGTGCCATCAGTTACAGGGGGAACAATGAGCAGTTCTTC	TRBV10-3	few	TRBJ2-1	TRBD1
CASSRTGHTGELFF	TGTGCCAGCAGCCGGACAGGGCACACCGGGGAGCTGTTTTTT	TRBV6-5	-	TRBJ2-2	TRBD1
CASSLSGTTYNEQFF	TGTGCCAGCAGCCTTAGTGGGACTACCTACAATGAGCAGTTCTTC	TRBV7-2	-	TRBJ2-1	TRBD2
CASSRSGTSSYNEQFF	TGTGCCAGCTCAAGGAGCGGGACGAGCTCCTACAATGAGCAGTTCTTC	TRBV6-4	-	TRBJ2-1	TRBD2
CASKVIRGRSGYTF	TGTGCCAGCAAAGTTATCAGGGGGCGGTCTGGCTACACCTTC	TRBV6-5	-	TRBJ1-2	TRBD1
CASSLRAGSEAFF	TGTGCCAGCAGCTTACGGGCGGGTAGTGAAGCTTTCTTT	TRBV7-9	once	TRBJ1-1	-
CASRRGNSPLHF	TGTGCCAGCAGACGGGGTAACTCACCCCTCCACTTT	TRBV7-9	few	TRBJ1-6	-
CASSGTFQETQYF	TGTGCCAGCAGCGGGACTTTTCAAGAGACCCAGTACTTC	TRBV6-5	-	TRBJ2-5	-
CASSPIPGQSYEQYF	TGTGCCAGCAGCCCCATCCCGGGACAGAGTTACGAGCAGTACTTC	TRBV7-9	large	TRBJ2-7	TRBD1
CASSYWQPGQYNEQFF	TGTGCCAGCAGTTACTGGCAGCCGGGACAGTACAATGAGCAGTTCTTC	TRBV6-5	few	TRBJ2-1	TRBD1
CASSLDAGGSNQPQHF	TGCGCCAGCAGCTTGGATGCAGGTGGGAGCAATCAGCCCCAGCATTTT	TRBV5-1	once	TRBJ1-5	-
CASSPDRGDYEQYF	TGTGCCAGCAGCCCGGACAGGGGGGATTACGAGCAGTACTTC	TRBV4-2	few	TRBJ2-7	TRBD1
CASSTGQGANQPQHF	TGTGCCAGCAGCACCGGACAGGGGGCTAACCAGCCCCAGCATTTT	TRBV6-5	few	TRBJ1-5	TRBD1
CASSRLTGGTEAFF	TGCGCCAGCAGCCGACTAACAGGGGGCACTGAAGCTTTCTTT	TRBV4-1	-	TRBJ1-1	TRBD1
CASSSGQGGMNTEAFF	TGTGCCAGCAGCTCAGGACAGGGGGGGATGAACACTGAAGCTTTCTTT	TRBV5-6	-	TRBJ1-1	TRBD1
CAITPELAGETQYF	TGTGCCATCACCCCCGAACTAGCGGGAGAGACCCAGTACTTC	TRBV10-3	-	TRBJ2-5	TRBD2
CASSQVPGLGTDTQYF	TGTGCCAGCAGCCAAGTCCCGGGACTAGGCACAGATACGCAGTATTTT	TRBV14	-	TRBJ2-3	TRBD2
CASTGTVTLNYGYTF	TGTGCCAGCACCGGGACAGTGACTCTAAACTATGGCTACACCTTC	TRBV9	-	TRBJ1-2	TRBD1
CSSSQHDAATQEQYF	TGTTCCAGCAGCCAACACGACGCGGCAACACAAGAGCAGTACTTC	TRBV7-9	few	TRBJ2-7	-
CASSPSGTGELFF	TGTGCCAGCAGCCCCTCGGGGACCGGGGAGCTGTTTTTT	TRBV2	-	TRBJ2-2	-
CASSTFQSGGREQYF	TGTGCCAGCAGTACATTCCAATCAGGGGGCCGGGAGCAGTACTTC	TRBV6-6	-	TRBJ2-7	TRBD1
CAWSGTGVETQYF	TGTGCCTGGAGTGGGACAGGGGTAGAGACCCAGTACTTC	TRBV30	-	TRBJ2-5	TRBD1
CASSLSHLYGYTF	TGCGCCAGCAGCTTGTCCCACTTATATGGCTACACCTTC	TRBV5-1	-	TRBJ1-2	-
CASSLGGYNEQFF	TGTGCCAGCAGTTTAGGCGGCTACAATGAGCAGTTCTTC	TRBV27	-	TRBJ2-1	-
CASSLEQGGTEAFF	TGTGCCAGCAGCTTGGAGCAGGGCGGCACTGAAGCTTTCTTT	TRBV5-4	-	TRBJ1-1	-
CASSTSGSYNEQFF	TGTGCCAGCAGCACTAGCGGTTCCTACAATGAGCAGTTCTTC	TRBV7-9	-	TRBJ2-1	TRBD2
CASSELTGMSTGELFF	TGCGCCAGCAGTGAGTTAACAGGGATGAGCACCGGGGAGCTGTTTTTT	TRBV10-1	-	TRBJ2-2	-
CASSMVAGVYEQYF	TGTGCCAGTAGTATGGTAGCGGGAGTATACGAGCAGTACTTC	TRBV19	-	TRBJ2-7	TRBD2
CASSQEGWDRGRLNSGNTIYF	TGCGCCAGCAGCCAAGAGGGCTGGGACAGGGGGCGGCTGAACTCTGGAAACACCATATATTTT	TRBV4-1	few	TRBJ1-3	TRBD1
CASSLQKGTTNEKLFF	TGTGCCAGCAGTCTCCAAAAGGGGACAACTAATGAAAAACTGTTTTTT	TRBV27	-	TRBJ1-4	-